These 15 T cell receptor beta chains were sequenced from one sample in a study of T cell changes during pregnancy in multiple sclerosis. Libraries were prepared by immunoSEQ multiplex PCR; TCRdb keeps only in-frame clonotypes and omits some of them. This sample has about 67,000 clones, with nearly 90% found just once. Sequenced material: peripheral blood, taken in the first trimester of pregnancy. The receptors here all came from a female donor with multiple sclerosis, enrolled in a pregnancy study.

CDR3 loop: CASSGTNIEQYF. In DNA form, the CDR3 reads TGTGCCAGCAGCGGGACTAACATCGAGCAGTACTTC. The chain combines TRBV7-2 with TRBJ2-7, with TRBD2 identical over 7 bases. CDR1 and CDR2 from the germline V gene are SGHTA and FQGNSA. CDR3 length: 12 residues. V was clipped by 5 bases and J by 6 bases; unmatched bases: 4. Based on the CDR3 plus reference TRBV7-2 and TRBJ2-7, the full variable domain is GAGVSQSPSNKVTEKGKDVELRCDPISGHTALYWYRQSLGQGLEFLIYFQGNSAPDKSGLPSDRFSAERTGGSVSTLTIQRTQQEDSAVYLCASSGTNIEQYFGPGTRLTVT.

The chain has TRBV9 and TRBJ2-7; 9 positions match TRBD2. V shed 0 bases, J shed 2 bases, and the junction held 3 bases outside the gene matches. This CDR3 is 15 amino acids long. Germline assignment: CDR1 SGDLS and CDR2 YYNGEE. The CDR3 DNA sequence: TGTGCCAGCAGCGTAGGACTAGCGGAGACCTACGAGCAGTACTTC. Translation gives CASSVGLAETYEQYF.

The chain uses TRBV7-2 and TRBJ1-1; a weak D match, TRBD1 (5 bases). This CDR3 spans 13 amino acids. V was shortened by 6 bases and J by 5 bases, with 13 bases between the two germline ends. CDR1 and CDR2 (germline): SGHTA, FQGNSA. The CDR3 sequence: CASRSTQGTEAFF. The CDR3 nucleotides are TGTGCCAGCAGATCAACCCAGGGAACTGAAGCTTTCTTT.

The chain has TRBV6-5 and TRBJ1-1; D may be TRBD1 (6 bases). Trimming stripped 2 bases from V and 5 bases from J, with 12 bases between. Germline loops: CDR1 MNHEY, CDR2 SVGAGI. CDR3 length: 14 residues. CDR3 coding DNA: TGTGCCAGCAGTTACACACAGGGATTGACTGAAGCTTTCTTT. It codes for CASSYTQGLTEAFF.

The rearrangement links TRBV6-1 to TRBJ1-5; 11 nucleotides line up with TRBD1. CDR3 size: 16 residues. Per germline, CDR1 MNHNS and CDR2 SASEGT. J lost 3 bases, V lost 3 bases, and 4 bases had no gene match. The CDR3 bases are TGTGCCAGCAGTGACCGGGACAGGGGGACCAATCAGCCCCAGCATTTT. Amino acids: CASSDRDRGTNQPQHF.

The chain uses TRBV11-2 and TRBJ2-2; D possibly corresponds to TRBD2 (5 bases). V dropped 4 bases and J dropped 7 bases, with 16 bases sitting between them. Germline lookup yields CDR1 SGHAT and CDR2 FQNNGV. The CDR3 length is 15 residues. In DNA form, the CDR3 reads TGTGCCAGCAGCTCGGCCCGGGGATCGAGCGGGGAGCTGTTTTTT. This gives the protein CASSSARGSSGELFF.

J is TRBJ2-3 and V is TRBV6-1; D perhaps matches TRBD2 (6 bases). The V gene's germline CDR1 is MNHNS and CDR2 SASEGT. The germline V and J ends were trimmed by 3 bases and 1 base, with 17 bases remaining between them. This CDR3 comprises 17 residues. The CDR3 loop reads CASSEPFRRGGTDTQYF. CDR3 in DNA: TGTGCCAGCAGTGAGCCCTTCCGGCGGGGAGGCACAGATACGCAGTATTTT.

For the CDR3, the DNA is TGTGCCAGCAGGGATGGGGACAGGGAGGTGAATGGCTACACCTTC. Protein product: CASRDGDREVNGYTF. The chain has TRBV6-5 and TRBJ1-2, with TRBD1 matching over 9 bases. The V gene's germline CDR1 is MNHEY and CDR2 SVGAGI. V shed 6 bases and J 6 bases; nucleotides not matched to a gene: 11. The CDR3 covers 15 residues.

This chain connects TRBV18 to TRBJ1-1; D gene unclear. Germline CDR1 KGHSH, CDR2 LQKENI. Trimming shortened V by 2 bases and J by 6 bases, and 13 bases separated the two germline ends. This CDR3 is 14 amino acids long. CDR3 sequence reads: CASSPSGTAPEAFF. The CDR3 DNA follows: TGTGCCAGCTCACCATCGGGTACGGCCCCTGAAGCTTTCTTT.

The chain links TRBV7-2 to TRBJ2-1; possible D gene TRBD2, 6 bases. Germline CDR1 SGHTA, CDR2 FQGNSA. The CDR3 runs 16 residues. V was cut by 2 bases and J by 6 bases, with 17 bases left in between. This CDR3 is CASSLPLGGNINEQFF. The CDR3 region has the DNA TGTGCCAGCAGCTTACCACTGGGCGGGAATATCAATGAGCAGTTCTTC. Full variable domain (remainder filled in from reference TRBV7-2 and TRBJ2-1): GAGVSQSPSNKVTEKGKDVELRCDPISGHTALYWYRQSLGQGLEFLIYFQGNSAPDKSGLPSDRFSAERTGGSVSTLTIQRTQQEDSAVYLCASSLPLGGNINEQFFGPGTRLTVL.

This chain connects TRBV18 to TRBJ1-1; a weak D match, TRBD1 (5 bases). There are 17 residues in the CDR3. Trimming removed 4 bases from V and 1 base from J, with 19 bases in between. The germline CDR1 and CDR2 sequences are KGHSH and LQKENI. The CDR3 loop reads CASSRGRLGHRNTEAFF. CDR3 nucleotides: TGTGCCAGCTCACGGGGCAGATTAGGACACCGGAACACTGAAGCTTTCTTT.

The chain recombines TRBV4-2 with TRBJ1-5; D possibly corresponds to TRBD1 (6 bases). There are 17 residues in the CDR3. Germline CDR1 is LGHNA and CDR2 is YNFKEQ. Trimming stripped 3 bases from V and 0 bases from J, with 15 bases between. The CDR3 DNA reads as TGTGCCAGCAGCCATGCGGACAGCTACAATAGCAATCAGCCCCAGCATTTT. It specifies CASSHADSYNSNQPQHF.

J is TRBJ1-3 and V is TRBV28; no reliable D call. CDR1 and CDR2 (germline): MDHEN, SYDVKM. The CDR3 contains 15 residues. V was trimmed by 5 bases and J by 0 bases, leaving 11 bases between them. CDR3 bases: TGTGCCAGCAGTACCCCGGAGAGCTCTGGAAACACCATATATTTT. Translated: CASSTPESSGNTIYF.

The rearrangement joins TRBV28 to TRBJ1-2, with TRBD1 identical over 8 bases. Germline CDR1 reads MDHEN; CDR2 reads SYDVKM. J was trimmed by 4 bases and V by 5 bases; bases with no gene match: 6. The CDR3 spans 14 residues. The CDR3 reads CASSIDRGGYGYTF. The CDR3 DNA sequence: TGTGCCAGCAGTATTGACAGGGGTGGCTATGGCTACACCTTC.

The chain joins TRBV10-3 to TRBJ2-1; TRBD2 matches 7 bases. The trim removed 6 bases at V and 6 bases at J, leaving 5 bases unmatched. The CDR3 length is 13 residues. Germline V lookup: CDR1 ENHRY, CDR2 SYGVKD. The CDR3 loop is CAIRALAVNEQFF. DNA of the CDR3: TGTGCCATCAGGGCGCTAGCGGTCAATGAGCAGTTCTTC.